This T cell receptor beta chain was obtained from a study of T-cell memory formation after mild COVID-19. Study-level information: TCR clusters were mostly donor specific.

The study's findings and limits: There was a balanced CD4/CD8 profile in clones contracting day 15 to 85, and later expanders leaned CD4+. Whether second-wave clones peaking at day 37 were SARS-CoV-2 specific went unconfirmed. Several responding clones turned up in pre-infection memory, indicating that cross-reactive memory may have taken part.

This clonotype has a count of ten or more. Its antigen is as yet unknown. V lost 4 bases, J lost 5 bases, and 8 bases stayed unmatched. The CDR3 totals 15 residues. Germline V CDR1 and CDR2: SGHTA, FQGNSA. Each CDR3 protein gets one entry after TCRdb re-called the 5' RACE reads with MiXCR. This table has 130,000 to 150,000 distinct CDR3 sequences, under 25% appearing once. Sequenced: PBMCs or a T cell subset sorted from them (not recorded which). The clonotype originates from an adult woman who had mild COVID-19 (a few samples of this study predate the infection). Cell type and time point are not known. The chain combines TRBV7-2 with TRBJ2-1; 7 bases line up with TRBD1. This CDR3 is CASSSLQGYHNEQFF. The CDR3 DNA reads TGTGCCAGCAGCTCGTTACAGGGGTACCACAATGAGCAGTTCTTC.